This TCR beta chain is drawn from a study of cytomegalovirus exposure and HLA in healthy donors (dated by TCRdb to 2016 to 2017). Broadly, across the study: An earlier analysis of several hundred of the donors reported under 300 Gb of sequence data and about 120 million unique TCR beta sequences obtained from around 170 million T cells. An early release that covered about 600 HLA-typed donors contained about 300 gigabases of sequencing data and some 87 million unique TCR sequences. Of the 300 to 500 genotyped donors, roughly 80% were placed in the genetic ancestry cluster associated with self-reported Caucasian donors. The study was designed to test whether signatures of past pathogen exposure could be identified by cataloging public T cell receptors. Using immunosequencing, the study profiled T cell repertoires from approximately 700 subjects and related those repertoires to cytomegalovirus serostatus. In addition to the first cohort of hundreds of subjects, a separate validation cohort of 130 or so different subjects was used. To predict cytomegalovirus infection status, the study brought together high-throughput TCR immunosequencing, statistical association of individual TCRs with disease status, and machine learning. A later analysis re-analyzed previously published TCR beta repertoires from 666 donors and added high-resolution HLA genotyping to study TCR occurrence patterns. In the later analysis, no new phenotypic data were used to find candidate immune exposures; instead, reliance was placed on TCR beta sequences and their occurrence across donors. An earlier analysis of some 500 of the donors used high-throughput TCR beta sequencing to judge whether each TCR beta V gene segment behaved as functional or pseudogenic. Donor age, sex, ethnicity and CMV serostatus were collected together with the repertoire data. In a later genetic analysis, genome-wide SNP genotypes for about 65% of the roughly 700 donors were used, and that subset was treated as a discovery cohort. All discovery cohort repertoires had been generated using a single sequencing platform. Both class I and class II loci were covered by HLA typing, at four-digit resolution. The number of typed donors differed by locus: 629-630 for A, B, C, DRB1 and DQB1; some 500 for DQA1; 600 to 610 for DPA1; and about 450 for DPB1. Because of strong linkage in the cohort, five DR-DQ haplotypes were treated as single units for association and clustering. On average, about 200,000 unique TCR beta nucleotide sequences were sequenced per donor among about 400 genotyped donors of the cohort, with 15% to 20% of those sequences being non-productive. Paper-wide results and their limitations: V-gene and J-gene trimming of TCR beta chains was associated with a missense DCLRE1C variant in a later genetic analysis, and the association was replicated in an independent cohort. Most CMV-associated TCR beta chains appeared to be HLA-restricted in a later analysis, and the HLA associations seemed to be driven largely by CMV exposure. A further reported finding was that TCR beta sequences accurately predicted the HLA-A and HLA-B alleles for most subjects in the first cohort. In both the original and validation cohorts, the classifier was reported to diagnose cytomegalovirus status with high specificity and sensitivity. Compared with the roughly 670-donor mean, donors in an Asian-associated ancestry cluster had fewer N-insertions in productive TCRs, according to a later genetic analysis. According to the authors, the approach could potentially be generalized to other disease states and immunological phenotypes. When HLA alleles, especially DR and DQ, strongly co-occurred, TCR associations were difficult to assign to individual alleles. Immune exposure information for the cohort was limited to CMV serostatus. In a later analysis, HLA-associated TCR beta chains were found to be more clonally expanded and to have lower generation probabilities than equally common non-associated chains. Roughly uniform sequencing depth across donors was assumed in presence/absence analyses, although this assumption may not hold. The study listed 150 to 200 TCR beta chains as associated with cytomegalovirus. Broadly in line with IMGT annotations, most TCR beta V segments showed up in productive rearrangements about 87% or about 30% of the time in an earlier analysis of around 550 of the donors. A cluster of highly shared sequence variants was judged likely to represent a technical artifact of the sequencing pipeline. The cohort was sequenced for TCR beta chains only, and without alpha or paired-chain data the features that could be detected were limited. At a false discovery rate of 0.05, a later analysis linked about 17,000 TCR beta sequences to specific HLA alleles. Approximately 18 rarely observed V segments, including chromosome 9 orphons, were excluded from the earlier analysis of about 600 of the donors because counts were too low. Most TCR sequences were observed very rarely across donors, whereas some public TCRs were present in many individuals. Several of the top co-occurrence clusters appeared to be linked to parvovirus B19, influenza, CMV and Epstein-Barr virus, according to a later analysis. HLA typing was unavailable for some donors at each locus, so association tests used only the typed subset. The 87-base-pair reads could not distinguish some IMGT-functional V segments, including TRBV6-2 and TRBV6-3, so those segments were excluded. A few of the identified cytomegalovirus-associated TCR beta chains were confirmed in vitro to be specific for cytomegalovirus antigens. According to a later analysis, TCR association rates differed among HLA loci, with DRB1 alleles showing the most associated TCRs and HLA-C alleles showing the fewest. Correlated functional status among segregating V segments might reflect linkage disequilibrium, but an unknown experimental factor could not be ruled out.

CDR1 and CDR2, per the germline V gene, are KGHSH and LQKENI. V gives up 5 bases and J gives up 0 bases, and the segment between their germline ends measures 17 bases. Taken from cysteine to phenylalanine, the CDR3 has 18 residues. Only the CDR3 DNA is retained, 54 bases long and in frame from the first base. The cohort comprised around 700 healthy bone marrow donors. At the time of sampling, all cohort members were nominally healthy, though unrecorded immune exposures were likely present. The donor was CMV seronegative and belonged to the group of approximately 320 seronegative cohort members. A peripheral blood sample was provided by each donor, and peripheral blood mononuclear cells were used for TCR beta sequencing. The Qiagen DNeasy Blood Extraction Kit was used to extract genomic DNA from the blood cell samples. In the case of this clone: It lacks a known antigen. One base away there is no much larger clone; base qualities are not given.

The library was built by means of the immunoSEQ multiplex PCR assay. The multiplex PCR relied on a mix of 60 forward primers for TCR Vbeta segments and 13 reverse primers for TCR Jbeta segments. The CDR3 region of rearranged TCR beta genes was amplified from genomic DNA with a multiplex PCR assay. On the Illumina HiSeq System, the amplified TCR beta libraries were sequenced as 87-base-pair reads. The authors' pipeline ran thus. In a later analysis, about 80 million unique TCR beta chains were counted across the 666 repertoires, and around 10 million of these chains were shared by at least two donors. To remove PCR and sequencing errors, raw reads were error-corrected and collapsed into unique sequences using a nearest-neighbor algorithm that merged closely related sequences. To assign V, D and J gene segments, CDR3 sequences were aligned to IMGT reference sequences. For a sequence to be retained, a match of at least six nucleotides to both a V gene segment and a J gene segment was required. Rearrangements were classified as productive when the CDR3 lacked stop codons and remained in frame with V and J, and all other rearrangements were classified as non-productive. Following IMGT convention, CDR3 was defined as the stretch from the second conserved V-encoded cysteine up to the conserved J-encoded phenylalanine. In an earlier analysis of around 600 of the donors, sequences lacking an unambiguous match to a single V gene segment were excluded. An earlier analysis of over 450 of the donors classified V segments as functional when productive rearrangements were above 56.7% and as segregating when the standard deviation between donors was above 5%. A statistical classification framework was developed to diagnose cytomegalovirus status using the catalog of TCR beta chain sequences. A later analysis assigned V and J genes by comparing TCR nucleotide sequences with IMGT/GENE-DB human TR gene sequences. The TCRdist pipeline was used in a later analysis to assign CDR3 sequences and most-parsimonious VDJ recombination scenarios. In a later analysis, each TCR beta chain was defined by its CDR3 amino acid sequence together with its V-gene family, and reads lacking a unique V-gene family were excluded. To address suspected cross-contamination and a sequencing artifact, a later analysis removed over 500 highly shared, low-generation-probability nucleotide sequences. In a later analysis, a clonal expansion index was calculated for each public chain from normalized within-repertoire ranks of inferred template counts. In a later analysis, generation probabilities were computed using a VDJ recombination model fitted to out-of-frame rearrangements, and the results were checked against IGoR. In a later analysis, hypergeometric tests were used to score TCR-TCR, TCR-HLA and TCR-CMV co-occurrence, with a repertoire-size bias correction applied to TCR pairs. A later analysis estimated false discovery rates by permuting HLA or CMV assignments 20 times. In a later analysis, co-occurring TCRs were grouped with DBSCAN, and TCRdist sequence similarity was added when clustering was performed within HLA-allele-positive subsets. For co-occurrence clustering, repertoires with fewer than 30,000 or more than 120,000 public chains were excluded, along with roughly 5 repertoires with anomalous nucleotide sharing. As stored in TCRdb, this immuneACCESS dataset retains in-frame rearrangements with V and J assigned. A fraction of the clones does not appear; measured against another copy, unresolved V genes explain less than half of the discrepancy, and the remainder lacks a known reason. V and J calls and clone size are given by that table; D and trimming were obtained from the DNA. For this sample the table gives 100,000 to 150,000 clones, of which over 60% were detected only once. The ten largest clonotypes hold more than 1% of the sample.

The TCR originated in a female donor in good health and CMV-seronegative. Sequenced: PBMCs. The rearrangement joined TRBV18 to TRBJ2-6; the D gene is possibly TRBD1, with 5 bases matching. The CDR3 region has the sequence CASSSKGPTSSGANVLTF. The bases read TGTGCCAGCTCATCCAAGGGGCCTACGAGCTCTGGGGCCAACGTCCTGACTTTC. Outside the CDR3, residues come from the reference TRBV18 and TRBJ2-6 proteins, so the full variable domain is: NAGVMQNPRHLVRRRGQEARLRCSPMKGHSHVYWYRQLPEEGLKFMVYLQKENIIDESGMPKERFSAEFPKEGPSILRIQQVVRGDSAAYFCASSSKGPTSSGANVLTFGAGSRLTVL.